Shown below are 9 T cell receptor beta chains from a single sample sequenced in a study of cytomegalovirus exposure and HLA in healthy donors. The PCR ran on 60 Vbeta and 13 Jbeta primers. The table came from immunoSEQ multiplex PCR; TCRdb's copy has only in-frame clones and leaves some out. The sample shows about 140,000 clones, approximately 86% of them seen only once. Source material: PBMCs. Receptors were obtained from a woman in her thirties or forties in good health and CMV-seronegative.

The J gene is TRBJ2-2, the V gene TRBV27, with 8 bases that match TRBD2. J lost 4 bases, V lost 3 bases, and 7 bases had no gene match. From germline, CDR1 is MNHEY and CDR2 SMNVEV (reference sequence). This CDR3 is 16 amino acids long. CDR3 sequence reads: CASSLASGRPTGELFF. Here the CDR3 DNA reads TGTGCCAGCAGTTTGGCCAGCGGGAGACCCACCGGGGAGCTGTTTTTT.

V usage is TRBV10-3 and J usage is TRBJ1-1, with a possible D match to TRBD1 (6 bases). This CDR3 is built from 16 residues. V gave up 11 bases and J gave up 2 bases, with 24 bases separating them. Germline values: CDR1 ENHRY, CDR2 SYGVKD. This CDR3 reads CAPSAWGEGDNTEAFF. As DNA, the CDR3 is TGTGCCCCTTCTGCATGGGGAGAGGGGGACAACACTGAAGCTTTCTTT.

V and J are TRBV13 and TRBJ1-2; 7 positions agree with TRBD1. The V gene end was trimmed by 1 base and the J gene end by 3 bases; junction bases not matched to a gene: 2. The CDR3 has 14 amino acids. The germline V gene encodes CDR1 PRHDT and CDR2 FYEKMQ (reference sequence). This CDR3 is CASSLEGAHYGYTF. The CDR3 DNA reads as TGTGCCAGCAGCTTAGAGGGGGCTCACTATGGCTACACCTTC.

The chain joins TRBV19 to TRBJ2-6; a weak D match, TRBD2 (6 bases). This CDR3 is 13 amino acids long. Germline values: CDR1 LNHDA, CDR2 SQIVND (reference sequence). The CDR3 nucleotides read TGTGCGTCACGGGGGACCGGGGCCAACGTCCTGACTTTC. This sequence encodes CASRGTGANVLTF.

V usage is TRBV23-1 and J usage is TRBJ1-2, with D possibly matching TRBD1 (5 bases). TRBV23-1 is identified as an open reading frame with a role that is uncertain. CDR3 length: 16 amino acids. V lost 0 bases, J lost 4 bases, and 15 bases lay in between. Here the CDR3 DNA reads TGCGCCAGCAGTCAATCGCCCAAGGGGCCCAGCTATGGCTACACCTTC. Translation: CASSQSPKGPSYGYTF.

J is TRBJ2-5 and V is TRBV7-9, with D possibly matching TRBD1 (6 bases). In germline, CDR1 is SEHNR, CDR2 FQNEAQ (reference sequence). The CDR3 length is 12 residues. Trimming took 5 bases from V and 7 from J, leaving 11 bases between them. CDR3 sequence reads: CASSRQEATQYF. The DNA for the CDR3 is TGTGCCAGCAGCCGACAGGAGGCGACCCAGTACTTC.

This clone has only one observation. This chain joins TRBV6-5 and TRBJ1-4; a weak D match, TRBD1 (5 bases). Trimming removed 4 bases from V and 8 bases from J, with 14 bases in between. This CDR3 is built from 14 residues. Germline V CDR1 and CDR2: MNHEY, SVGAGI. The chain's CDR3 is CASSLGPRGEKLFF. CDR3 nucleotide sequence: TGTGCCAGCAGTTTGGGGCCGAGAGGAGAAAAACTGTTTTTT.

The rearrangement uses TRBV11-3 and TRBJ2-5; D possibly corresponds to TRBD1 (5 bases). With 4 bases removed from V and 1 base from J, the gap between germline ends came to 16 bases. This CDR3 has 16 residues. CDR1 and CDR2 (germline): SGHNT, YENEEA. This CDR3 reads CASSYARAALQETQYF. For the CDR3, the DNA is TGTGCCAGCAGCTACGCCAGGGCGGCCCTCCAAGAGACCCAGTACTTC.

The J gene is TRBJ2-5, the V gene TRBV27, with TRBD2 as a possible D gene (6 bases). Looked up from germline, CDR1 is MNHEY and CDR2 is SMNVEV (reference sequence). The CDR3 runs 14 residues. Trimming stripped 3 bases from V and 1 base from J, with 9 bases between. DNA for the CDR3: TGTGCCAGCAGTTTTAGCGGAAGCCAAGAGACCCAGTACTTC. Translating gives CASSFSGSQETQYF.